These 27 T cell receptor beta chains were sequenced from one sample in a study of T cell responses to AZD1222 COVID-19 vaccine. Measured with immunoSEQ multiplex PCR; TCRdb has only the in-frame clones, and not every one. The top ten hold less than 8% of the sample, which has roughly 120,000 clones, around 82% seen once. Sequenced here: peripheral blood, sampled on day 0 of AZD1222 vaccination. Receptors originate from an adult in good health.

This chain connects TRBV7-2 to TRBJ1-2; D ambiguous. Germline V gene data show CDR1 as SGHTA and CDR2 as FQGNSA. The V end lost 3 bases, the J end lost 4 bases, and 12 bases lay between the germline ends. CDR3 size: 14 residues. The CDR3 nucleotides read TGTGCCAGCAGCTTCACAGCCACCCTCTATGGCTACACCTTC. Amino acid sequence: CASSFTATLYGYTF.

Comment on this clone: A junction boundary mismatches the germline segment, possibly from a read error. This sequence joins TRBV2 and TRBJ2-5; no definite D call. The V gene's germline CDR1 is SNHLY and CDR2 FYNNEI. The CDR3 is made up of 13 amino acids. CDR3 coding DNA: TGTGCCAGCAGGGAAGGGCCCGCCGGGACCCAGTACTTC. Translated, it gives CASREGPAGTQYF.

The rearrangement joins TRBV7-9 to TRBJ2-2; D is perhaps TRBD2 (7 bases). From germline, CDR1 is SEHNR and CDR2 FQNEAQ (reference sequence). This CDR3 spans 14 amino acids. The V and J ends lost 3 bases and 11 bases respectively, with 16 bases between them. CDR3 amino acids: CASSFGGGLRELFF. CDR3 in DNA: TGTGCCAGCAGCTTCGGCGGGGGCCTCCGTGAGCTGTTTTTT.

The V gene is TRBV7-2, the J gene TRBJ1-3; weak D call: TRBD1 (5 bases). The V end lost 5 bases, the J end lost 0 bases, and 8 bases lay between the germline ends. The V gene's germline CDR1 is SGHTA and CDR2 FQGNSA. This CDR3 region has 14 residues. The CDR3 coding sequence is TGTGCCAGCAGCCAGGGATACTCTGGAAACACCATATATTTT. As protein: CASSQGYSGNTIYF.

The genes are TRBV5-5 and TRBJ1-5; tentatively, D is TRBD1 (6 bases). The CDR3 sequence is 17 residues long. The V end was cut by 1 base, the J end by 4 bases, with 18 bases between. Germline loops: CDR1 SGHKS, CDR2 YYEKEE (reference sequence). This CDR3 is CASSLSPLRQANQPQHF. CDR3 DNA: TGTGCCAGCAGCTTGTCCCCGCTCAGACAGGCTAATCAGCCCCAGCATTTT.

The chain joins TRBV19 to TRBJ1-2, with TRBD1 identical over 8 bases. Germline V gives CDR1 LNHDA, CDR2 SQIVND (reference sequence). V trimming: 4 bases; J trimming: 0 bases; junction bases outside the gene matches: 4. This CDR3 comprises 15 residues. The CDR3 DNA follows: TGTGCCAGTAGTACGACAGGGGCAACTAACTATGGCTACACCTTC. Protein sequence: CASSTTGATNYGYTF.

The V and J genes are TRBV5-4 and TRBJ1-4; D not resolved. The germline V and J ends were trimmed by 5 bases and 3 bases, with 8 bases remaining between them. Looked up from germline, CDR1 is SGHNT and CDR2 is YYREEE (reference sequence). The CDR3 loop spans 13 amino acids. CDR3 amino acids: CASREGANEKLFF. Written as DNA, the CDR3 is TGTGCCAGCAGGGAGGGTGCTAATGAAAAACTGTTTTTT.

This sequence joins TRBV6-5 and TRBJ2-2; TRBD1 agrees at 7 bases. Germline lookup yields CDR1 MNHEY and CDR2 SVGAGI. The V gene end was trimmed by 5 bases and the J gene end by 5 bases; junction bases not matched to a gene: 5. This CDR3 has 14 residues. The CDR3 is CASSTQGTTGELFF. CDR3 in DNA: TGTGCCAGCAGTACACAGGGGACGACCGGGGAGCTGTTTTTT.

DNA for the CDR3: TGTGCCAGCAGTGTCGGATCTAGCGGCCACAATGAGCAGTTCTTC. It encodes CASSVGSSGHNEQFF. The chain couples TRBV27 to TRBJ2-1, with 7 bases that match TRBD2. CDR1 MNHEY and CDR2 SMNVEV come from the germline V gene (reference sequence). With 5 bases clipped from V and 5 bases from J, the junction kept 9 bases outside the gene matches. CDR3 size: 15 residues.

The genes are TRBV3-1 (or the pseudogene TRBV3-2) and TRBJ2-1, with a weak D call TRBD2 (7 bases). Germline assignment: CDR1 LGHDT and CDR2 YNNKEL (reference sequence). The CDR3 spans 13 residues. Trimming took off 4 bases at V and 9 bases at J, with 13 bases between the two ends. The CDR3 here is CASSLGGLGEQFF. CDR3 coding DNA: TGTGCCAGCAGCCTGGGGGGGCTAGGTGAGCAGTTCTTC.

The chain recombines TRBV18 with TRBJ1-2; D might be TRBD1 (5 bases). Germline V gives CDR1 KGHSH, CDR2 LQKENI. This CDR3 has 24 amino acids. Trimming stripped 5 bases from V and 6 bases from J, with 46 bases between. The CDR3 is CASSMNFAMGRPVASARDSNGYTF. DNA for the CDR3: TGTGCCAGCTCAATGAATTTCGCAATGGGACGCCCGGTAGCTTCGGCTCGCGACAGTAATGGCTACACCTTC. Based on the CDR3 plus reference TRBV18 and TRBJ1-2, the full variable domain is NAGVMQNPRHLVRRRGQEARLRCSPMKGHSHVYWYRQLPEEGLKFMVYLQKENIIDESGMPKERFSAEFPKEGPSILRIQQVVRGDSAAYFCASSMNFAMGRPVASARDSNGYTFGSGTRLTVV.

The chain recombines TRBV12-3 or TRBV12-4 with TRBJ1-1, with TRBD1 matching 8 bases. The ends lost 6 bases at V and 0 bases at J; junction bases unmatched: 0. CDR3 length equals 13 residues. The CDR3 region is CASRTGVNTEAFF. CDR3 coding DNA: TGTGCCAGCAGGACAGGGGTGAACACTGAAGCTTTCTTT.

The chain links TRBV11-2 to TRBJ2-7; the D is unclear. V lost 4 bases, J lost 0 bases, and 1 base lay in between. CDR1 and CDR2 (germline): SGHAT, FQNNGV. This CDR3 has 11 residues. The CDR3 is CASSSSYEQYF. The CDR3 coding sequence is TGTGCCAGCAGCTCCTCCTACGAGCAGTACTTC.

The chain's CDR3 is CSVGDGYGEKLFF. CDR3 coding DNA: TGCAGCGTTGGCGACGGCTACGGGGAAAAACTGTTTTTT. The J gene is TRBJ1-4, the V gene TRBV29-1; D is undetermined. The CDR3 has 13 residues. Trimming removed 4 bases at V and 8 bases at J, with 14 bases between. The germline V gene encodes CDR1 SQVTM and CDR2 ANQGSEA.

V gene TRBV30 combines with J gene TRBJ1-2; no definite D call. The CDR3 totals 13 residues. Trimming stripped 0 bases from V and 4 bases from J, with 9 bases between. Per germline, CDR1 GTSNPN and CDR2 SVGIG (reference sequence). The CDR3 DNA is TGTGCCTGGAGTGTAATCCGGGGCTATGGCTACACCTTC. Translation gives CAWSVIRGYGYTF.

The chain employs TRBV28 and TRBJ2-1, with D perhaps matching TRBD1 or TRBD2 (5 bases each). Trimming cost V 5 bases and J 9 bases, with 20 bases left between them. This CDR3 has 15 residues. The germline V gene has CDR1 MDHEN and CDR2 SYDVKM. This CDR3 reads CASSPPPGTQFEQFF. The CDR3 coding sequence is TGTGCCAGCAGTCCCCCCCCAGGGACCCAATTTGAGCAGTTCTTC.

This sequence joins TRBV19 and TRBJ2-7; D may be TRBD1 or TRBD2 (5 bases each). Trimming shortened V by 6 bases and J by 4 bases, and 19 bases separated the two germline ends. CDR3 length: 15 amino acids. Germline loops: CDR1 LNHDA, CDR2 SQIVND (reference sequence). In nucleotides, the CDR3 is TGTGCCAGTAGATCCCCCCGGGGCCCAGATTACGAGCAGTACTTC. It codes for CASRSPRGPDYEQYF. Using reference TRBV19 and TRBJ2-7 for the parts outside the CDR3, the full variable domain is DGGITQSPKYLFRKEGQNVTLSCEQNLNHDAMYWYRQDPGQGLRLIYYSQIVNDFQKGDIAEGYSVSREKKESFPLTVTSAQKNPTAFYLCASRSPRGPDYEQYFGPGTRLTVT.

CDR3 sequence: CASRLGHFYEQYF. The CDR3 DNA is TGTGCCAGCAGGCTGGGACATTTCTACGAGCAGTACTTC. The V call is TRBV6-5, the J call TRBJ2-7; tentatively, D is TRBD1 (6 bases). The CDR3 runs to 13 residues. Trimming took off 6 bases at V and 3 bases at J, with 12 bases between the two ends. CDR1 and CDR2 from the germline V gene are MNHEY and SVGAGI.

The chain recombines TRBV18 with TRBJ1-1; 10 nucleotides agree with TRBD1. CDR1 and CDR2 (germline): KGHSH, LQKENI. Trimming at V came to 6 bases and at J to 5 bases, leaving 9 bases not matched to a gene. The CDR3 consists of 15 residues. In nucleotides, the CDR3 is TGTGCCAGCTCGCCCTTACCGGGACAGGGGACTGAAGCTTTCTTT. It encodes CASSPLPGQGTEAFF. Full variable domain (rest looked up from reference TRBV18 and TRBJ1-1): NAGVMQNPRHLVRRRGQEARLRCSPMKGHSHVYWYRQLPEEGLKFMVYLQKENIIDESGMPKERFSAEFPKEGPSILRIQQVVRGDSAAYFCASSPLPGQGTEAFFGQGTRLTVV.

The rearrangement joins TRBV5-1 to TRBJ2-5; D is unclear. This CDR3 comprises 15 residues. Trimming cost V 0 bases and J 4 bases, with 13 bases left between them. CDR1 is SGHRS and CDR2 is YFSETQ in the germline V gene. DNA for the CDR3: TGCGCCAGCAGCTTGGGAGGCCCGCTAGTAGAGACCCAGTACTTC. Residues: CASSLGGPLVETQYF.

The chain links TRBV14 to TRBJ2-3; D remains ambiguous. From germline, CDR1 is SGHDN and CDR2 FVKESK. CDR3 length equals 15 residues. Between the trimmed V and J ends, which lost 5 bases and 1 base, there was a span of 13 bases. CDR3 loop: CASSTQVMGTDTQYF. DNA of the CDR3: TGTGCCAGCAGCACCCAAGTTATGGGCACAGATACGCAGTATTTT.

The chain joins TRBV4-1 to TRBJ2-7; 7 nucleotides line up with TRBD1. J was trimmed by 3 bases and V by 1 base; bases with no gene match: 6. CDR1 is MGHRA and CDR2 is YSYEKL in the germline V gene. This CDR3 is 15 amino acids long. Here the CDR3 DNA reads TGCGCCAGCAGCCAAGTCGCAGGGGGTGACTACGAGCAGTACTTC. Translation: CASSQVAGGDYEQYF.

V and J are TRBV27 and TRBJ2-2; possible D gene TRBD1, 6 bases. The V end lost 5 bases, the J end lost 5 bases, and 12 bases lay between the germline ends. The CDR3 spans 14 residues. Germline CDR1 and CDR2: MNHEY and SMNVEV (reference sequence). For the CDR3, the DNA is TGTGCCAGCAGTACGACCCAGGGGACCGGGGAGCTGTTTTTT. This gives the protein CASSTTQGTGELFF.

The chain combines TRBV7-9 with TRBJ2-4; the D gene is possibly TRBD1 (6 bases). V was pared by 2 bases and J by 0 bases, with 14 bases between. From germline, CDR1 is SEHNR and CDR2 FQNEAQ (reference sequence). This CDR3 spans 17 amino acids. CDR3 amino acids: CASSLIDRRRAKNIQYF. The CDR3 DNA is TGTGCCAGCAGCTTAATAGACAGGCGGAGAGCCAAAAACATTCAGTACTTC.

The rearrangement links TRBV7-2 to TRBJ2-3; tentative D call: TRBD2 (5 bases). V dropped 4 bases and J dropped 5 bases, with 19 bases sitting between them. From germline, CDR1 is SGHTA and CDR2 FQGNSA. This CDR3 is built from 16 residues. The CDR3 loop is CASSWNSRGTRDTQYF. CDR3 nucleotide sequence: TGTGCCAGCAGCTGGAATTCACGGGGTACCAGAGATACGCAGTATTTT.

The V and J genes are TRBV14 and TRBJ2-1; D unresolved. Germline CDR1 SGHDN, CDR2 FVKESK. The CDR3 loop spans 15 amino acids. V lost 5 bases and J lost 3, with 14 bases in between. CDR3 nucleotides: TGTGCCAGCAGCGCTACCTCCGGTCTCTACAATGAGCAGTTCTTC. Translating it yields CASSATSGLYNEQFF.

This clone was counted once. This chain connects TRBV7-9 to TRBJ2-7, with D unclear. The CDR3 runs to 12 residues. Deletions cut 6 bases from V and 7 bases from J, with 13 bases between. CDR1 and CDR2 (germline): SEHNR, FQNEAQ (reference sequence). The CDR3 protein is CASSPQDLEQYF. The CDR3 nucleotides are TGTGCCAGCAGTCCACAAGACTTAGAGCAGTACTTC.